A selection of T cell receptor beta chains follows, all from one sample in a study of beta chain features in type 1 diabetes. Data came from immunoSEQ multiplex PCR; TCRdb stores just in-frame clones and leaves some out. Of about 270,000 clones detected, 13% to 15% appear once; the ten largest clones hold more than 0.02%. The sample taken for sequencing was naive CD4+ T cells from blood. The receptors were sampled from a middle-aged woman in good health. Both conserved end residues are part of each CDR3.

CASSWGDGINQPQHF,TRBV5-4
CASSSNSPLHF,TRBV7-8
CASSSDRGVRSPINSPLHF,TRBV7-9
CASSATGQLLETQYF,TRBV5-4
CASNSLRAGGDGYSSYNEQFF,TRBV19
CASSLGGLAGVYNEQFF,TRBV7-9
CASSLWTGRGNEQFF,TRBV7-2
CASSLRTGHLNTEAFF,TRBV7-9
CASSPRLAGGRNEQFF,TRBV7-2
CASSLGTSGGRYEQYF,TRBV5-5
CASSQGGQEYNSPLHF,TRBV4-1
CASSTGQYRNTIYF,TRBV5-4
CASSDPSGGNEQFF,TRBV2
CASSRKHRGKGYTF,TRBV7-2
CASSFSRKNTGELFF,TRBV27
CSVGRTGGSYEQYF,TRBV29-1
CAIRAEVEAFF,TRBV10-3
CATSTSTGELFF,TRBV15
CASTLLQVASGANVLTF,TRBV7-9
CASSGRQGGSYNEQFF,TRBV5-1
CSVVGGKRGYNEQFF,TRBV29-1
CASSWGRQGYSNQPQHF,TRBV7-2
CASSLWTSDTGELFF,TRBV5-6
CASSLLTGKPLHF,TRBV7-9
CASSPRDRANSGANVLTF,TRBV27
CASSQVGAYNEQFF,TRBV4-1
CASRAGLNTEAFF,TRBV6-4
CASSLVRAPGGELFF,TRBV11-2
CASSDLLATLGEQYF,TRBV6-5
CASSGGTGDNSPLHF,TRBV5-1
CASSYTGQGARGYTF,TRBV6-6
CASSTYRGLGETQYF,TRBV19
CAITAGGRNSPLHF,TRBV10-3
CASSLEGRGLSEAFF,TRBV5-1
CASSEGRGRGTIYF,TRBV2
CASSQEGTGQTEAFF,TRBV4-3
CASSRQGRNYGYTF,TRBV27